This section outlines one TCR beta chain sequence together with its context. There is no known antigen for this receptor. The sample holds no much larger clone one base away, and base qualities are not on file. TCR beta CDR3 regions were amplified from RNA transcripts for repertoire sequencing. A first-round RT-PCR used HTBI primers with the Qiagen OneStep RT-PCR kit, followed by a second-round multiplex PCR, size selection and purification. Sequencing of the libraries was carried out on an Illumina HiSeq2000 in paired-end mode with 100 bp reads. The paper's data handling went like this. SOAPnuke was used for read processing, and reads with adapters, uncalled bases, a mean Phred below 15, or no exact constant-primer or identifier match were discarded. COPE v1.2.5 was used to merge the high-quality paired reads. Clonotypes were defined as unique nucleotide sequences and were aligned to IMGT TRB V, D and J references using MiTCR v1.1. Analysis was restricted to V-J combinations with a frequency above 0.0001, which covered 98% to 99.2% of repertoires. For each V-J combination, a TCR clonal expansion and chaos score was defined as F50 clonal expansion divided by the chaos observed in the TCRdist matrix. Welch's t-statistics and random forest were used to narrow the features down to 13 V-J combinations, which were then fed into a naive Bayes classifier. Thyroid-blood repertoire similarity was quantified with the Morisita-Horn index. Using fastp trimming at Q25 and MiXCR clonotype assembly, TCRdb reanalyzed the public sequencing data and kept in-frame beta chains. CDR3 protein sequences are deduplicated, and each keeps its most common genes and DNA. The V and J calls reflect TCRdb's pipeline rather than the authors' work. The sample table contains a few hundred thousand distinct CDR3 sequences; only one count was recorded for 35% to 40% of them. The biggest ten clones account for around 4% of the sample.

The hyperthyroidism patients were 18 to 65 years old and newly diagnosed, with a disease duration of less than 2 months. Anyone with other autoimmune diseases, uncontrolled infections, pregnancy or lactation was excluded from the study. Clinical symptoms, serum thyroxine, TRAb, thyroid ultrasound and orbital computed tomography formed the basis of the diagnosis. Total RNA was extracted using Trizol reagent, and RNA quality was checked on an Agilent 2100 Bioanalyzer. Inclusive of the bounding cysteine and phenylalanine, the CDR3 is 13 residues long. Only the CDR3 DNA stays, 39 bases, in frame from base 1. As encoded in the germline V gene, CDR1 is SQVTM while CDR2 is ANQGSEA. The junction carries 9 bases between V and J, which are trimmed by 3 bases and 1 base respectively. The data were obtained in a study of Graves' ophthalmopathy and Graves' hyperthyroidism listed by TCRdb under 2018. In terms of the full investigation: Stable hyperthyroidism was defined as no progression to ophthalmopathy within 18 months of follow-up. The study used TCR beta repertoire signatures to distinguish Graves' ophthalmopathy from Graves' hyperthyroidism and to predict progression to ophthalmopathy. In total, approximately 130 blood samples were TCR-sequenced: under 45 ophthalmopathy, approximately 80 hyperthyroidism and around 17 hyperthyroidism-to-ophthalmopathy patients. To explore V-J signatures that separate ophthalmopathy from hyperthyroidism, a discovery set of about a hundred patients was enrolled, consisting of roughly 45 with ophthalmopathy and 57 with stable hyperthyroidism. The independent validation cohort included about 20 hyperthyroidism patients plus 17 patients who later progressed from hyperthyroidism to ophthalmopathy. In over 5 hyperthyroidism patients, the T-cell repertoire of thyroid tissue was compared with the T-cell repertoire of blood. Once sampling was done, hyperthyroidism patients were given methimazole at a starting dose of 30 mg daily, while ophthalmopathy patients were given high-dose intravenous methylprednisolone. The investigation overall reported the following: In validation, the model predicted ophthalmopathy progression with nearly 71% sensitivity and about 77% specificity; more than ten predicted patients were CT-confirmed with GO in a median of about 7.1 months. In cross-validation, the 13-signature model distinguished ophthalmopathy from stable hyperthyroidism with more than 85% sensitivity and around 83% specificity, while in the test set the corresponding values were 80% and 75%. Most expanded thyroid clonotypes with frequency above 0.001 were also detected in blood, suggesting blood repertoires may reflect the thyroid immune response. No statistical method was used to set the sample size in advance, and the investigators knew which group each participant was assigned to.

Recombination connected TRBV29-1 to TRBJ1-1; there is no confident call for the D gene. The TCR originated in an adult man with Graves' hyperthyroidism. Sample: peripheral blood or thyroid tissue (not recorded which). The nucleotide sequence is given as TGCAGCGTTGAGCGGCAGAAGAACACTGAAGCTTTCTTT. This is translated as CSVERQKNTEAFF. Outside the CDR3, residues come from the reference TRBV29-1 and TRBJ1-1 proteins, so the full variable domain is: SAVISQKPSRDICQRGTSLTIQCQVDSQVTMMFWYRQQPGQSLTLIATANQGSEATYESGFVIDKFPISRPNLTFSTLTVSNMSPEDSSIYLCSVERQKNTEAFFGQGTRLTVV.